This T cell receptor beta chain is from a study of cytomegalovirus exposure and HLA in healthy donors. Regarding the study as a whole: The authors later found HLA-associated TCR beta chains more clonally expanded than equally common others. Later, TCR association rates were found to vary by HLA locus, highest for DRB1 and lowest for HLA-C.

13 Jbeta primers and 60 Vbeta primers were used for the PCR. This table comes from immunoSEQ multiplex PCR, and its TCRdb copy is limited to in-frame clones, with some not included. The repertoire holds about 120,000 clones, 74% seen once, with 4% in the top ten. The study sampled nominally healthy donors, though unrecorded immune exposures were likely. This clone was seen just once. No antigen is known for it. Germline V gene sequence: CDR1 SGHRS, CDR2 YFSETQ. The germline V and J ends were trimmed by 3 bases and 0 bases, with 10 bases remaining between them. The CDR3 sequence is 15 residues long. Source material: PBMCs. The clonotype was recovered from a middle-aged man in good health and CMV-seropositive. The chain couples TRBV5-1 to TRBJ2-1; tentatively, D is TRBD1 (5 bases). The CDR3 region is CASSSQVGSYNEQFF. The CDR3 DNA follows: TGCGCCAGCAGCTCACAGGTGGGCTCCTACAATGAGCAGTTCTTC.